This T cell receptor (beta chain) was sequenced for a study of cytomegalovirus exposure and HLA in healthy donors. Study-wide results and caveats: Across donors, presence/absence analyses took sequencing depth to be roughly uniform. Most of the TCR beta V segments (in an earlier analysis) were productive either about 87% or about 30% of the time.

In the case of this clone: What it binds is unknown.

The PCR had 60 Vbeta and 13 Jbeta primers. Libraries were prepared by immunoSEQ multiplex PCR; TCRdb keeps only in-frame clonotypes and omits some of them. This table holds about 56,000 clones, roughly four fifths found once. J lost 0 bases, V lost 4 bases, and 5 bases had no gene match. The CDR3 runs 15 residues. Germline lookup yields CDR1 SGHNT and CDR2 YYREEE (reference sequence). This chain links TRBV5-4 with TRBJ1-1; TRBD1 matches at 8 bases. Sequenced material: PBMCs. This clonotype was obtained from a man in his forties or fifties in good health and CMV-seronegative. CDR3 bases: TGTGCCAGCAGCCCTAGGACAGGGATGAACACTGAAGCTTTCTTT. Its protein product is CASSPRTGMNTEAFF.